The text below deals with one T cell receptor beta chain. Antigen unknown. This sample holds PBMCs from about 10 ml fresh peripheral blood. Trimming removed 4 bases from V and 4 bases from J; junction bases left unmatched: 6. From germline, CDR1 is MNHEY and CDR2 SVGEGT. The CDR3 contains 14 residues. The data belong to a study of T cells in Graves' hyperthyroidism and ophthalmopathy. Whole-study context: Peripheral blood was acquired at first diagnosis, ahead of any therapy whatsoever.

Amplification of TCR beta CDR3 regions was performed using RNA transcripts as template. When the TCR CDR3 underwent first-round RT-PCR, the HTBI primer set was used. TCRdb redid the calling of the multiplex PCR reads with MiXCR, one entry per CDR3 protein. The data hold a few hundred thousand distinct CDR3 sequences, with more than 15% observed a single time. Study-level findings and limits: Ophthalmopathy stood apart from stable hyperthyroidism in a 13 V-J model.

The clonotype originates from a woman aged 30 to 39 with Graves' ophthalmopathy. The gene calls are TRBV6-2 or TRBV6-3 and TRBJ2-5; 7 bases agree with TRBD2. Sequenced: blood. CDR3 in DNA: TGTGCCAGCAGTTTAGGACTAGTTGGAGAGACCCAGTACTTC. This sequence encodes CASSLGLVGETQYF.